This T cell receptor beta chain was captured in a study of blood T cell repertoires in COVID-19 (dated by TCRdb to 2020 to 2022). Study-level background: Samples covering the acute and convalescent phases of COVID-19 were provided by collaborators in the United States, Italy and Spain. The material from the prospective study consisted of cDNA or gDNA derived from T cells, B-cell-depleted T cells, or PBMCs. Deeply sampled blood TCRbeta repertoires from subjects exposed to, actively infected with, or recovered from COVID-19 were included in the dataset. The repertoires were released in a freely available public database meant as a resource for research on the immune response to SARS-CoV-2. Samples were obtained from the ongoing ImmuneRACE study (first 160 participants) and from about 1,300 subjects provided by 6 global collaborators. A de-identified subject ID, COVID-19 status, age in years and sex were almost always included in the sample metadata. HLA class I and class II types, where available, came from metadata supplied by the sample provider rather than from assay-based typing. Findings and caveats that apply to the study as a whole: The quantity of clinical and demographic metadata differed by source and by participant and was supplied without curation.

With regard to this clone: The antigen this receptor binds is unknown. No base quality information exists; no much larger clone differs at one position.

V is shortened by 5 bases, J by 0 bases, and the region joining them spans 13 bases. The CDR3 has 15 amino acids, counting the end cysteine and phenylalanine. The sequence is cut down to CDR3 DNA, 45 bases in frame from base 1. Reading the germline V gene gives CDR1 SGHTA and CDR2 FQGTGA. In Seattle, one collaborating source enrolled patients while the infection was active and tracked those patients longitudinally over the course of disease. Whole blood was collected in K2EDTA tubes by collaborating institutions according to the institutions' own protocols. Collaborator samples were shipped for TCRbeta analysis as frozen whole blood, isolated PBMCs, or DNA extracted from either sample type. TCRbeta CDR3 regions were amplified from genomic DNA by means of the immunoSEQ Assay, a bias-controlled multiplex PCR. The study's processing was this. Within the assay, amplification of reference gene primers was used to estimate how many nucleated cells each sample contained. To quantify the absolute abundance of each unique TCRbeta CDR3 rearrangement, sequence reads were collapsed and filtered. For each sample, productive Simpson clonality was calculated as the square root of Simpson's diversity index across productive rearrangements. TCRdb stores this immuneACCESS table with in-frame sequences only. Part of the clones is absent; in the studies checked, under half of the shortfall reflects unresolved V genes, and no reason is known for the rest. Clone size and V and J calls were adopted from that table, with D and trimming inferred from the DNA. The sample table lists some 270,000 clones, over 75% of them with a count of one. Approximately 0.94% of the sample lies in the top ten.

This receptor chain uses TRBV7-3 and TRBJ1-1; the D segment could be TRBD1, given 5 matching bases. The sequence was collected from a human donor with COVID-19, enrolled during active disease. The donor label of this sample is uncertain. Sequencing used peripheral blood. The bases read TGTGCCAGCAGCCGTCGCGGAGGGGTGAACACTGAAGCTTTCTTT. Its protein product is CASSRRGGVNTEAFF. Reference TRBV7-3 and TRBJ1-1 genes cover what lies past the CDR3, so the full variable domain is GAGVSQTPSNKVTEKGKYVELRCDPISGHTALYWYRQSLGQGPEFLIYFQGTGAADDSGLPNDRFFAVRPEGSVSTLKIQRTERGDSAVYLCASSRRGGVNTEAFFGQGTRLTVV.